This passage covers 13 T cell receptor beta chains from one sample sequenced in a study of cytomegalovirus exposure and HLA in healthy donors. PCR amplification relied on 60 Vbeta primers (plus 13 Jbeta primers). Only in-frame clones appear in the TCRdb table, and some are missing; sequencing was by immunoSEQ multiplex PCR. The sample has fewer than 250,000 clones, around four fifths seen once. Sequenced material: PBMCs. These receptors were obtained from a man between 40 and 49 years old in good health and CMV-seropositive.

This chain joins TRBV9 and TRBJ2-7; 9 nucleotides match TRBD1. The germline gives CDR1 SGDLS, CDR2 YYNGEE. The junction had 8 bases not matched to a gene; V was cut back by 3 bases and J by 4 bases. The CDR3 runs to 15 residues. CDR3 bases: TGTGCCAGCAGCGGTAGGGGAGGGACAGGGTACGAGCAGTACTTC. Protein sequence: CASSGRGGTGYEQYF. The complete variable domain, with remaining parts taken from reference TRBV9 and TRBJ2-7, reads DSGVTQTPKHLITATGQRVTLRCSPRSGDLSVYWYQQSLDQGLQFLIQYYNGEERAKGNILERFSAQQFPDLHSELNLSSLELGDSALYFCASSGRGGTGYEQYFGPGTRLTVT.

This clone appeared a single time. The V gene is TRBV9, the J gene TRBJ2-5, with D possibly being TRBD1 (6 bases). Per the germline V gene, CDR1 is SGDLS and CDR2 is YYNGEE. V lost 0 bases to trimming and J lost 11 bases, with 20 bases between them. The CDR3 contains 15 residues. CDR3 DNA sequence: TGTGCCAGCAGCGTAGGGACTCCAGGGGAGAGTGAGCAGTACTTC. It is translated as CASSVGTPGESEQYF.

This sequence joins TRBV4-3 and TRBJ2-7; weak D call: TRBD1 (5 bases). Per the germline V gene, CDR1 is LGHNA and CDR2 is YSLEER. The CDR3 sequence is 15 residues long. V was cut by 0 bases and J by 6 bases, with 15 bases left in between. This CDR3 reads CASSQESGNGREQYF. The CDR3 DNA follows: TGCGCCAGCAGCCAAGAGTCAGGGAACGGGCGCGAGCAGTACTTC.

The gene calls are TRBV30 and TRBJ1-1, with a possible D match to TRBD1 (5 bases). V was cut by 4 bases and J by 5 bases, with 17 bases left in between. This CDR3 has 14 residues. Germline CDR1 is GTSNPN and CDR2 is SVGIG (reference sequence). CDR3 nucleotides: TGTGCCTGGACCCGGGACCCCGGGGGGACTGAAGCTTTCTTT. It encodes CAWTRDPGGTEAFF.

The chain combines TRBV7-3 with TRBJ2-2; weak D call: TRBD1 (6 bases). The length of the CDR3 is 15 residues. Trimming removed 3 bases at V and 0 bases at J, with 8 bases between. Per the germline V gene, CDR1 is SGHTA and CDR2 is FQGTGA. CDR3 DNA: TGTGCCAGCAGCTTGACAGGAACGAACACCGGGGAGCTGTTTTTT. This gives the protein CASSLTGTNTGELFF.

The chain uses TRBV7-9 and TRBJ2-3; 14 nucleotides match TRBD2. Germline V gene sequence: CDR1 SEHNR, CDR2 FQNEAQ (reference sequence). The CDR3 totals 15 residues. V lost 3 bases to trimming and J lost 6 bases; unmatched junction nucleotides: 2. The chain's CDR3 is CASSLGLAGDDTQYF. CDR3 bases: TGTGCCAGCAGCTTGGGACTAGCGGGGGATGATACGCAGTATTTT.

This clone was seen just once. V gene TRBV4-3 combines with J gene TRBJ2-7; 9 bases are a match to TRBD1. The germline CDR1 and CDR2 sequences are LGHNA and YSLEER. V was clipped by 2 bases and J by 7 bases; unmatched bases: 9. The CDR3 totals 15 residues. The CDR3 sequence: CASSQSGTGYEEQYF. The CDR3 nucleotides are TGCGCCAGCAGCCAATCCGGGACAGGGTACGAGGAGCAGTACTTC.

The rearrangement links TRBV7-2 to TRBJ1-1, with 7 bases that match TRBD1. CDR1 and CDR2 (germline): SGHTA, FQGNSA. This CDR3 region has 15 residues. Trimming cost V 2 bases and J 0 bases; bases outside gene matches: 3. CDR3 in amino acids: CASSLLQGLNTEAFF. Written as DNA, the CDR3 is TGTGCCAGCAGCTTACTACAGGGGCTGAACACTGAAGCTTTCTTT.

The chain has TRBV5-4 and TRBJ2-1; 7 bases map to TRBD1. The V and J ends lost 4 bases and 7 bases, in that order; junction bases with no gene match: 8. The CDR3 has 14 residues. CDR1 is SGHNT, CDR2 YYREEE, per germline (reference sequence). DNA for the CDR3: TGTGCCAGCAGCCCTCGACAGGGTTTGAATGAGCAGTTCTTC. Translated, it gives CASSPRQGLNEQFF.

The chain joins TRBV27 to TRBJ2-2, with D unclear. The CDR3 is 13 residues long. The germline V gene encodes CDR1 MNHEY and CDR2 SMNVEV (reference sequence). V was trimmed by 5 bases and J by 7 bases, leaving 11 bases between them. Here the CDR3 reads CASSLLVVGELFF. CDR3 nucleotide sequence: TGTGCCAGCAGTCTCTTAGTGGTCGGGGAGCTGTTTTTT.

The chain uses TRBV27 and TRBJ2-7, with TRBD1 matching 10 bases. J lost 9 bases, V lost 2 bases, and 13 bases had no gene match. CDR1 is MNHEY and CDR2 is SMNVEV in the germline V gene (reference sequence). This CDR3 is built from 16 residues. CDR3 in DNA: TGTGCCAGCAGTTTAGCAATGGGACAGGGGTCTACGGGGCAGTACTTC. Its translation: CASSLAMGQGSTGQYF.

The rearrangement links TRBV10-3 to TRBJ2-5, with a possible D match to TRBD2 (5 bases). This CDR3 is built from 16 residues. Trimming left V 0 bases short and J 5 bases short, with 16 bases between. In germline, CDR1 is ENHRY, CDR2 SYGVKD. Written as DNA, the CDR3 is TGTGCCATCAGTGAGTCGGGGAGTAGGGTGGTCGAGACCCAGTACTTC. This codes for CAISESGSRVVETQYF.

The chain joins TRBV28 to TRBJ2-7, with 8 bases identical to TRBD1. The V segment lost 6 bases and the J segment 4 bases; nucleotides outside the gene matches: 11. CDR1 is MDHEN, CDR2 SYDVKM, per germline. CDR3 length equals 15 residues. CDR3 in amino acids: CASRTGQGGRYEQYF. CDR3 sequence (DNA): TGTGCCAGCAGGACCGGACAGGGCGGAAGATACGAGCAGTACTTC.